The 27 T cell receptor beta chains reported below all come from one sample, sequenced in a study of blood T cells in healthy people across ages. With a J-beta primer mix and a sample-barcoded 5' primer, a second PCR ran about 7 to 12 cycles. TCRdb reprocessed the 5' RACE reads via MiXCR and lists one record per CDR3 protein. This table holds about 1.8 million distinct CDR3 sequences, around half found once. Sequenced sample: blood. These receptors all come from a woman in her forties in good health.

The sample holds a few counts of this clonotype. V and J are TRBV28 and TRBJ1-2, with a tentative D call TRBD1 (6 bases). Germline V gene sequence: CDR1 MDHEN, CDR2 SYDVKM. The V end was cut by 3 bases, the J end by 8 bases, with 13 bases between. The CDR3 is 13 amino acids. CDR3 sequence: CASSFPQGNGYTF. The CDR3, as DNA: TGTGCCAGCAGTTTTCCCCAGGGGAACGGCTACACCTTC.

The chain combines TRBV5-1 with TRBJ2-3; D possibly matches TRBD1 or TRBD2 (5 bases each). The V end lost 0 bases, the J end lost 4 bases, and 12 bases lay between the germline ends. This CDR3 is 15 amino acids long. Germline CDR1 and CDR2: SGHRS and YFSETQ. The CDR3 reads CASSLAIRGADTQYF. DNA for the CDR3: TGCGCCAGCAGCTTGGCAATCCGAGGGGCAGATACGCAGTATTTT.

On this clonotype: The CDR3 does not close with the conserved phenylalanine or tryptophan, likely indicating a read error. CDR3 in DNA: TGCGCGGGCCGTCTAGCGGGTTCCACAGATACGCAGTATTCT. Residues: CAGRLAGSTDTQYS. This chain uses TRBV5-1 with TRBJ2-3; 8 bases map to TRBD2. Germline V lookup: CDR1 SGHRS, CDR2 YFSETQ. CDR3 size: 14 residues.

The V call is TRBV25-1, the J call TRBJ1-2; 7 bases align to TRBD1. This CDR3 region has 13 residues. Germline V gives CDR1 MGHDK, CDR2 SYGVNS. J lost 6 bases, V lost 6 bases, and 7 bases had no gene match. This chain's CDR3 is CASRADREDGYTF. The CDR3 DNA follows: TGTGCCAGCAGAGCCGACAGGGAGGATGGCTACACCTTC.

This clonotype was seen more than once but under ten times. This chain uses TRBV20-1 with TRBJ1-5; a possible D gene is TRBD1 (5 bases). The germline V and J ends were trimmed by 3 bases and 5 bases, with 8 bases remaining between them. CDR1 is DFQATT, CDR2 SNEGSKA, per germline (reference sequence). The CDR3 runs to 12 residues. CDR3 region: CSASRVDQPQHF. Written as DNA, the CDR3 is TGCAGTGCTAGCAGGGTTGATCAGCCCCAGCATTTT.

V usage is TRBV9 and J usage is TRBJ2-5; tentatively, D is TRBD1 or TRBD2 (7 bases each). CDR3 length: 16 residues. Germline CDR1 and CDR2: SGDLS and YYNGEE. V was cut by 0 bases and J by 1 base, with 13 bases left in between. The CDR3 bases are TGTGCCAGCAGCGTAGAGGGGAGGGGGCGCCAAGAGACCCAGTACTTC. This sequence encodes CASSVEGRGRQETQYF.

The V gene is TRBV6-2 or TRBV6-3, the J gene TRBJ1-1, with D unresolved. The CDR3 runs 13 residues. Germline CDR1 MNHEY, CDR2 SVGEGT. Trimming removed 2 bases from V and 0 bases from J, with 4 bases in between. CDR3 nucleotide sequence: TGTGCCAGCAGTTACGTTTTGAACACTGAAGCTTTCTTT. Translated, it gives CASSYVLNTEAFF.

This rearrangement joins TRBV27 to TRBJ2-3, with D uncertain. There are 14 residues in the CDR3. The germline V gene encodes CDR1 MNHEY and CDR2 SMNVEV (reference sequence). Between the trimmed V and J ends, which lost 11 bases and 3 bases, there was a span of 18 bases. CDR3 sequence: CALIMLEPTDTQYF. Here the CDR3 DNA reads TGTGCCCTTATCATGCTAGAGCCTACAGATACGCAGTATTTT.

The CDR3 DNA sequence: TGTGCCAGCAGCTTAGACATCGGGACTAGCTACTCCTACAATGAGCAGTTCTTC. Its protein product is CASSLDIGTSYSYNEQFF. The chain uses TRBV7-2 and TRBJ2-1, with 9 nucleotides matching TRBD2. CDR1 and CDR2 (germline): SGHTA, FQGNSA. With V trimmed by 1 base and J by 0 bases, 7 bases remained unmatched. The CDR3 has 18 amino acids.

There are a few counts of this clonotype. The chain employs TRBV28 and TRBJ2-6; D unresolved. The germline CDR1 and CDR2 sequences are MDHEN and SYDVKM. The CDR3 spans 13 residues. The ends were cut back, 6 bases at V and 5 bases at J, with 8 bases in the middle. Written as DNA, the CDR3 is TGTGCCAGCAGCTTACTGCGGGCCAACGTCCTGACTTTC. Translating gives CASSLLRANVLTF.

The sample holds many counts of this clonotype. The gene calls are TRBV5-1 and TRBJ2-4; D is uncertain. The CDR3 is made up of 12 amino acids. Trimming pared 3 bases from V and 3 bases from J, leaving 4 bases between. The germline gives CDR1 SGHRS, CDR2 YFSETQ. The chain's CDR3 is CASSSGKNIQYF. In DNA form, the CDR3 reads TGCGCCAGCAGCTCAGGCAAAAACATTCAGTACTTC.

Written as DNA, the CDR3 is TGTGCCAGCAGTGGGAGACTAGCTGGTGTGCAGACCCAGTACTTC. Its protein product is CASSGRLAGVQTQYF. V and J are TRBV2 and TRBJ2-5; 7 nucleotides agree with TRBD2. Trimming cost V 4 bases and J 6 bases; bases outside gene matches: 11. Germline CDR1 and CDR2: SNHLY and FYNNEI. The CDR3 is made up of 15 amino acids.

This clonotype was seen only a few times. The rearrangement links TRBV28 to TRBJ2-6, with a possible D match to TRBD1 (5 bases). The CDR3 runs to 17 residues. The V end lost 4 bases, the J end lost 0 bases, and 13 bases lay between the germline ends. Germline-derived CDR1 and CDR2 are MDHEN and SYDVKM. CDR3 DNA sequence: TGTGCCAGCAGTTCCAGGGTATCACCCTCTGGGGCCAACGTCCTGACTTTC. Its protein product is CASSSRVSPSGANVLTF.

This chain joins TRBV27 and TRBJ2-3, with unresolved D. This CDR3 has 16 amino acids. Between the trimmed V and J ends, which lost 1 base and 0 bases, there was a span of 11 bases. Germline CDR1 reads MNHEY; CDR2 reads SMNVEV (reference sequence). The CDR3 region has the DNA TGTGCCAGCAGTTTATTTTCCAGGACCAGCACAGATACGCAGTATTTT. This encodes CASSLFSRTSTDTQYF.

The V call is TRBV6-1, the J call TRBJ1-2; D not certain. The CDR3 is 14 residues long. V lost 2 bases, J lost 3 bases, and 10 bases lay in between. CDR1 and CDR2 from the germline V gene are MNHNS and SASEGT. The CDR3 nucleotides read TGTGCCAGCAGTGAATCGGGGTTTTACTATGGCTACACCTTC. This encodes CASSESGFYYGYTF.

CDR3 bases: TGCAGTGCTAGAGCCACGGGGGGATTCAACATTCAGTACTTC. Translation: CSARATGGFNIQYF. V usage is TRBV20-1 and J usage is TRBJ2-4, with 7 bases that match TRBD2. Germline CDR1 and CDR2: DFQATT and SNEGSKA (reference sequence). The CDR3 runs to 14 residues. Unmatched junction bases numbered 7, after V lost 1 base and J lost 7 bases.

This clonotype was picked up one time. V and J are TRBV10-3 and TRBJ2-1; possible D gene TRBD1, 5 bases. Germline V lookup: CDR1 ENHRY, CDR2 SYGVKD. This CDR3 region has 14 residues. V was pared by 4 bases and J by 8 bases, with 15 bases between. The CDR3 nucleotides are TGTGCCATCAGTGGTGTCAGGGTGAGCCATGAGCAGTTCTTC. It is translated as CAISGVRVSHEQFF.

J is TRBJ2-3 and V is TRBV6-4, with 10 bases that match TRBD2. Germline assignment: CDR1 MRHNA and CDR2 SNTAGT. CDR3 size: 17 residues. Trimming cost V 9 bases and J 6 bases; bases outside gene matches: 18. The CDR3 spells CARISGGAKPQRDTQYF. The CDR3 region has the DNA TGTGCCAGGATAAGCGGGGGGGCCAAGCCACAACGCGATACGCAGTATTTT.

This clonotype was seen only a few times. This chain connects TRBV7-9 to TRBJ2-3, with TRBD1 matching 9 bases. The CDR3 covers 15 residues. J gave up 5 bases and V 3 bases, and 6 bases lay outside the gene matches. From germline, CDR1 is SEHNR and CDR2 FQNEAQ (reference sequence). For the CDR3, the DNA is TGTGCCAGCAGCTTGGACAGGGGATTTGAAGATACGCAGTATTTT. Its translation is CASSLDRGFEDTQYF.

The V call is TRBV4-1, the J call TRBJ2-1, with unresolved D. Per the germline V gene, CDR1 is MGHRA and CDR2 is YSYEKL. This CDR3 is built from 17 residues. Trimming cost V 0 bases and J 0 bases, with 12 bases left between them. The CDR3 loop reads CASSQEGPTFSYNEQFF. Here the CDR3 DNA reads TGCGCCAGCAGCCAAGAAGGTCCGACCTTCTCCTACAATGAGCAGTTCTTC.

This clonotype appeared a single time. V and J are TRBV7-2 and TRBJ2-1, with 8 nucleotides matching TRBD2. Trimming at V came to 1 base and at J to 3 bases, leaving 11 bases not matched to a gene. The germline V gene encodes CDR1 SGHTA and CDR2 FQGNSA. This CDR3 is 18 amino acids long. The CDR3 DNA is TGTGCCAGCAGCTTAGGTAGTGGGGCGGGGGGCAGCTACAATGAGCAGTTCTTC. Residues: CASSLGSGAGGSYNEQFF.

The V gene is TRBV24-1, the J gene TRBJ2-3; 8 positions match TRBD2. J gave up 1 base and V 4 bases, and 6 bases lay outside the gene matches. The CDR3 contains 16 residues. From germline, CDR1 is KGHDR and CDR2 SFDVKD. CDR3 DNA sequence: TGTGCCACCAGTGACCCTCGGGGGGGGCGCACAGATACGCAGTATTTT. Translated: CATSDPRGGRTDTQYF.

The genes are TRBV5-1 and TRBJ2-1; a weak D match, TRBD1 (7 bases). V lost 4 bases to trimming and J lost 5 bases, with 16 bases between them. This CDR3 has 15 residues. Germline values: CDR1 SGHRS, CDR2 YFSETQ. CDR3 in amino acids: CASSTNRGGDNEQFF. The CDR3 DNA reads as TGCGCCAGCAGCACAAACAGGGGAGGCGACAATGAGCAGTTCTTC.

This clonotype has a handful of counts. CDR3 nucleotides: TGTGCCAGCAGTAGACTAGCGGGCAGGGGCAATGAGCAGTTCTTC. It specifies CASSRLAGRGNEQFF. V usage is TRBV2 and J usage is TRBJ2-1, with TRBD2 matching over 10 bases. J was trimmed by 6 bases and V by 5 bases; bases with no gene match: 7. This CDR3 is 15 amino acids long. The germline CDR1 and CDR2 sequences are SNHLY and FYNNEI.

The chain couples TRBV9 to TRBJ2-5; weak D call: TRBD1 (6 bases). From germline, CDR1 is SGDLS and CDR2 YYNGEE. The CDR3 contains 14 residues. The ends were cut back, 3 bases at V and 5 bases at J, with 14 bases in the middle. The CDR3: CASSGPGTSETQYF. Here the CDR3 DNA reads TGTGCCAGCAGCGGTCCCGGGACATCGGAGACCCAGTACTTC.

V and J are TRBV27 and TRBJ2-7; no firm D call. V was pared by 3 bases and J by 2 bases, with 11 bases between. The CDR3 extends over 14 amino acids. Germline V gene data show CDR1 as MNHEY and CDR2 as SMNVEV (reference sequence). This CDR3 is CASSLSQFAYEQYF. In DNA, the CDR3 is TGTGCCAGCAGTTTGTCACAGTTTGCCTACGAGCAGTACTTC.

The table lists this clonotype with a few counts. The chain combines TRBV28 with TRBJ2-1; D is perhaps TRBD1 or TRBD2 (6 bases each). The CDR3 runs to 17 residues. The V end lost 1 base, the J end lost 1 base, and 14 bases lay between the germline ends. Per the germline V gene, CDR1 is MDHEN and CDR2 is SYDVKM. The CDR3 DNA reads as TGTGCCAGCAGTTTATTAGGGGGGACGGGTTCCTACAATGAGCAGTTCTTC. This gives the protein CASSLLGGTGSYNEQFF.